This T cell receptor (beta chain) was observed in a study of blood T cell repertoires in COVID-19. About the study: Sources were T cells, B-cell-depleted T cells, or PBMCs; the material itself was cDNA or gDNA.

Original processing notes: Estimates of nucleated cell counts were drawn from the amplification of reference gene primers. Clones were read by immunoSEQ multiplex PCR, and TCRdb kept only the in-frame ones, dropping some. Clone size and the V and J calls come from that table; the DNA yielded D and trimming. The sample includes around 450,000 clones, about nine tenths of them seen just once. Enrolled through a virtual design, the participants were between roughly 18 and 90 years of age and came from about two dozen US areas. The V and J ends lost 3 bases and 8 bases, in that order; junction bases with no gene match: 7. The CDR3 has 15 amino acids. Looked up from germline, CDR1 is SGHVS and CDR2 is FNYEAQ.

This chain connects TRBV7-6 to TRBJ2-1; 10 bases match TRBD2. The sample comprised PBMCs or T cells enriched from blood (not recorded which). This TCR came from a woman aged 18-29 years who had recovered from COVID-19. This CDR3 is CASSLTGLALHEQFF. The CDR3 DNA sequence: TGTGCCAGCAGCTTGACGGGACTAGCGTTACATGAGCAGTTCTTC. The whole variable domain, filled in from reference TRBV7-6 and TRBJ2-1, reads GAGVSQSPRYKVTKRGQDVALRCDPISGHVSLYWYRQALGQGPEFLTYFNYEAQQDKSGLPNDRFSAERPEGSISTLTIQRTEQRDSAMYRCASSLTGLALHEQFFGPGTRLTVL.